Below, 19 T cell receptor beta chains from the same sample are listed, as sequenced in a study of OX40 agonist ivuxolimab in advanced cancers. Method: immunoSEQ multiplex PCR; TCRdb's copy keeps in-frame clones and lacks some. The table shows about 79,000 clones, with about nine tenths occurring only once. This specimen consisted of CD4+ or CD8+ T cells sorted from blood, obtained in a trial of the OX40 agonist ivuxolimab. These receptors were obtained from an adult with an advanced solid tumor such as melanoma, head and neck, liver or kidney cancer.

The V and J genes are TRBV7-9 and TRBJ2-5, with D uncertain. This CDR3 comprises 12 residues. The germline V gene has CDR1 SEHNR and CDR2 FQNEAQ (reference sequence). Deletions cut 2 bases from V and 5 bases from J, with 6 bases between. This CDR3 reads CASSLTSETQYF. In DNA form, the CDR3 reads TGTGCCAGCAGCTTAACGTCGGAGACCCAGTACTTC.

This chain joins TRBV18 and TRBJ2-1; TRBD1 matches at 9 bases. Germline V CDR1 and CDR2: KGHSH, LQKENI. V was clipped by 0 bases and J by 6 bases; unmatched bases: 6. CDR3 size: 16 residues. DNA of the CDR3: TGTGCCAGCTCACCACCCGGGACAGGGAGCGCCAATGAGCAGTTCTTC. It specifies CASSPPGTGSANEQFF.

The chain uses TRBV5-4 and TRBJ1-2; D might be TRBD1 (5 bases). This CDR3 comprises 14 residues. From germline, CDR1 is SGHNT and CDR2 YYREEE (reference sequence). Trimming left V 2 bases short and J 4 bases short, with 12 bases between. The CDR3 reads CASSFPGLGYGYTF. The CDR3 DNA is TGTGCCAGCAGCTTTCCAGGGTTGGGCTATGGCTACACCTTC.

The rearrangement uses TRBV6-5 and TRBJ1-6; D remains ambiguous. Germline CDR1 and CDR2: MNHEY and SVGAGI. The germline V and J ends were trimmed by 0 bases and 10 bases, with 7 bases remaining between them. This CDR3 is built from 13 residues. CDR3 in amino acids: CASSYSDRSPLHF. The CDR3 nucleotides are TGTGCCAGCAGTTACTCGGACCGGTCACCCCTCCACTTT.

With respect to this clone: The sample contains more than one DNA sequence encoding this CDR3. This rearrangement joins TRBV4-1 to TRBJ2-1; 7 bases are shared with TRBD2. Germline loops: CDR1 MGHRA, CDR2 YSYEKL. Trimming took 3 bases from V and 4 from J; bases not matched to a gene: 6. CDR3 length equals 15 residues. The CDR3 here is CASSQGREPYNEQFF. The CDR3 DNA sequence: TGCGCCAGCAGCCAGGGGCGGGAGCCGTACAATGAGCAGTTCTTC.

CDR3 in DNA: TGTGCCAGCAGCCGACAGGGGGACGGGGAGCAGTTCTTC. Translating gives CASSRQGDGEQFF. The chain employs TRBV6-1 and TRBJ2-1, with 9 bases fitting TRBD1. V gave up 6 bases and J gave up 10 bases; unmatched junction bases: 7. The germline V gene has CDR1 MNHNS and CDR2 SASEGT. This CDR3 has 13 residues.

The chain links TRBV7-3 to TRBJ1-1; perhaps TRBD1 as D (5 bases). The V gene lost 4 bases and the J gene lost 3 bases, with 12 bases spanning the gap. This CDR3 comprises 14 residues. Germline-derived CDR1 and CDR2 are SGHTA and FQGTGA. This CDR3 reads CASSSQGRDTEAFF. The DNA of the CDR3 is TGTGCCAGCAGCTCCCAGGGCAGGGACACTGAAGCTTTCTTT.

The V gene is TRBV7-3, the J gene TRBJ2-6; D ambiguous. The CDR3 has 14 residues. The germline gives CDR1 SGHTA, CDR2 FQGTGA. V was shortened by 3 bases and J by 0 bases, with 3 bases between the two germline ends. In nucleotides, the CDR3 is TGTGCCAGCAGCTTCAGCTCTGGGGCCAACGTCCTGACTTTC. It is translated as CASSFSSGANVLTF.

DNA for the CDR3: TGTGCCAGCAGTACCGGGACTAACTATGGCTACACCTTC. This encodes CASSTGTNYGYTF. The chain joins TRBV6-5 to TRBJ1-2; D remains ambiguous. Trimming stripped 5 bases from V and 0 bases from J, with 7 bases between. The length of the CDR3 is 13 residues. CDR1 is MNHEY and CDR2 is SVGAGI in the germline V gene.

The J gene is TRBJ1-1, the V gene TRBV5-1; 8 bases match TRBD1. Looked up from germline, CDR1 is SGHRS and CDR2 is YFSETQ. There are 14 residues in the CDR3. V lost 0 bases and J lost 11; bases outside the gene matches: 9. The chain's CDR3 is CASSLDSGQVYAFF. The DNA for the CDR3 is TGCGCCAGCAGCTTGGATTCGGGACAGGTGTACGCTTTCTTT.

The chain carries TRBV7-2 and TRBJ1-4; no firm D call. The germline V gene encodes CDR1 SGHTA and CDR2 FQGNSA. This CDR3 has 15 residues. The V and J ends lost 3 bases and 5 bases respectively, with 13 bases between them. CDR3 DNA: TGTGCCAGCAGCTTGCACAGCGGATCGAATGAAAAACTGTTTTTT. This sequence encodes CASSLHSGSNEKLFF.

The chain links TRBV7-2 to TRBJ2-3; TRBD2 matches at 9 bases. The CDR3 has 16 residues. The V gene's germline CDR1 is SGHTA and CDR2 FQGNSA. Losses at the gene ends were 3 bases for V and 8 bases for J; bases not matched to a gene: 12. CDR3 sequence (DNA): TGTGCCAGCAGCTTGAGGCGGGAGGGCCATCAGGGTACGCAGTATTTT. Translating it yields CASSLRREGHQGTQYF.

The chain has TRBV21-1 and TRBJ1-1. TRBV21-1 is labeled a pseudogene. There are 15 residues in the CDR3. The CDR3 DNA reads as TGTGCCAGCAGCAAAGTGCGCCGGGGGAACACTGAAGCTTTCTTT. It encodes CASSKVRRGNTEAFF.

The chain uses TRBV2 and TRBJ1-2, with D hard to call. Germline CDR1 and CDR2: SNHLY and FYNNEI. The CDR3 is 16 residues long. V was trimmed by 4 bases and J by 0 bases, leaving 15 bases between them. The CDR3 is CASSVARQPANYGYTF. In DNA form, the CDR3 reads TGTGCCAGCAGTGTAGCTCGGCAGCCAGCTAACTATGGCTACACCTTC.

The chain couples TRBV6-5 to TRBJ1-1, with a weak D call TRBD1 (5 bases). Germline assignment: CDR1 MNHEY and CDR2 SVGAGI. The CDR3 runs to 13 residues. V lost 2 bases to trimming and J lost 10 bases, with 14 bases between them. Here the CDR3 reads CASSYRRGEVAFF. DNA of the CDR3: TGTGCCAGCAGTTACCGGAGGGGAGAAGTAGCTTTCTTT.

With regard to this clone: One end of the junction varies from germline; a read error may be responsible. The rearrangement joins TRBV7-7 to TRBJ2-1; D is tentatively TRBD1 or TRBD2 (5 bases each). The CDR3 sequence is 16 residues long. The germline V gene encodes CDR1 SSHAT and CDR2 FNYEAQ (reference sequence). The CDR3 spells CASSKTGTPSISEQFF. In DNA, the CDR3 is TGTGCTAGCAGCAAAACCGGGACCCCGAGTATCAGTGAGCAGTTCTTC.

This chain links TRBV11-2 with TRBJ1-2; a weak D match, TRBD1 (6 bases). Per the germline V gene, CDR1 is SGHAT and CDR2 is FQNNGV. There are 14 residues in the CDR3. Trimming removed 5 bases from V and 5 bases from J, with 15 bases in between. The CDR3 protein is CASSRQDSLYGYTF. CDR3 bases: TGTGCCAGCAGCAGACAGGACAGTTTATATGGCTACACCTTC.

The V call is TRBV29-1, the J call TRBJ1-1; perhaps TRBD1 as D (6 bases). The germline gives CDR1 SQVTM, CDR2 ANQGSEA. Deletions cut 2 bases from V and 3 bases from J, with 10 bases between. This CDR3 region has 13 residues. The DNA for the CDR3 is TGCAGCGTTGAAAAGGGGGAGGACACTGAAGCTTTCTTT. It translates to CSVEKGEDTEAFF.

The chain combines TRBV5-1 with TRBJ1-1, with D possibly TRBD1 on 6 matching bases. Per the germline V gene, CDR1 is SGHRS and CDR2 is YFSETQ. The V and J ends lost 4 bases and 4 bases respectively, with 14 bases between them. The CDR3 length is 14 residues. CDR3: CASSLDSAGTEAFF. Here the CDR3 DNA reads TGCGCCAGCAGCCTGGACAGCGCGGGCACTGAAGCTTTCTTT. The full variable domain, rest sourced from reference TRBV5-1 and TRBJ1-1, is KAGVTQTPRYLIKTRGQQVTLSCSPISGHRSVSWYQQTPGQGLQFLFEYFSETQRNKGNFPGRFSGRQFSNSRSEMNVSTLELGDSALYLCASSLDSAGTEAFFGQGTRLTVV.